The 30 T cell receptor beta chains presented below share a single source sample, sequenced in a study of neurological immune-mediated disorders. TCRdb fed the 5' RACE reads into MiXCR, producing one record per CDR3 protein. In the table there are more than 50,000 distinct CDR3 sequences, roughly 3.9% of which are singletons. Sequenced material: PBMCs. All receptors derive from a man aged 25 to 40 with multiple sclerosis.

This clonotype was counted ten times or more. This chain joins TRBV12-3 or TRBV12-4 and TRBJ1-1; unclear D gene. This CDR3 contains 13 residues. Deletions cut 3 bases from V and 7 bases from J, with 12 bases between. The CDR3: CASSLVGSGEAFF. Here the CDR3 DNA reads TGTGCCAGCAGTTTGGTCGGGAGCGGTGAAGCTTTCTTT.

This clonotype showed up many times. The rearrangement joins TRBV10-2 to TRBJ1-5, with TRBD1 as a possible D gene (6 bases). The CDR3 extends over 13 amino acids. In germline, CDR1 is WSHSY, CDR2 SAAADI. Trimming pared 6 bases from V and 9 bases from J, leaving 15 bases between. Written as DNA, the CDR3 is TGCGCCAGCAGCCCCAATACAGGGACGCCCCAGCATTTT. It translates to CASSPNTGTPQHF.

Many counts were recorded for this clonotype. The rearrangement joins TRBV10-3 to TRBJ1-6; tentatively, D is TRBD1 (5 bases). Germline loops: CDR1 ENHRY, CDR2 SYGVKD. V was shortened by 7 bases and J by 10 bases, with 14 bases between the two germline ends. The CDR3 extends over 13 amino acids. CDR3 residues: CAITGTSSSPLHF. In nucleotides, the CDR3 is TGTGCCATCACCGGGACCTCTTCGTCACCCCTCCACTTT.

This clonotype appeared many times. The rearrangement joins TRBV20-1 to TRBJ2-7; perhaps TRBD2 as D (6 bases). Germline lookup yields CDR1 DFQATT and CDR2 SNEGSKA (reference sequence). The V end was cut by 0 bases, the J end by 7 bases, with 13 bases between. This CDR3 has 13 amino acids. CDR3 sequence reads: CSARDGGVGEQYF. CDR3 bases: TGCAGTGCTAGAGATGGCGGGGTTGGGGAGCAGTACTTC.

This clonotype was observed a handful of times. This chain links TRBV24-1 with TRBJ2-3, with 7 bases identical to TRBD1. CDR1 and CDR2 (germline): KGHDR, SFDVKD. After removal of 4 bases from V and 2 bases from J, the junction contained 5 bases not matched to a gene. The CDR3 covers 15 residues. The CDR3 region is CATSDSTGFTDTQYF. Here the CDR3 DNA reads TGTGCCACCAGTGACTCGACAGGGTTCACAGATACGCAGTATTTT.

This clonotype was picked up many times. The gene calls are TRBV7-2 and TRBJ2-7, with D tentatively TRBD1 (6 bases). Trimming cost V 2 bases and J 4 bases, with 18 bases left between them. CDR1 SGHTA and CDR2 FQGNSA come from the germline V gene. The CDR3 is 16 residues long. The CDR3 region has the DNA TGTGCCAGCAGCTTACGTGAGGGGGACACTCCGTACGAGCAGTACTTC. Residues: CASSLREGDTPYEQYF.

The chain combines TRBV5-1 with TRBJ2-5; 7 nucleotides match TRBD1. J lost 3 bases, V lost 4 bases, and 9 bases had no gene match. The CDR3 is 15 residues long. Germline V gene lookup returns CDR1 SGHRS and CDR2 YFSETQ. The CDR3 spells CASSPTLTGEETQYF. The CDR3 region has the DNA TGCGCCAGCAGCCCGACCCTAACAGGGGAAGAGACCCAGTACTTC.

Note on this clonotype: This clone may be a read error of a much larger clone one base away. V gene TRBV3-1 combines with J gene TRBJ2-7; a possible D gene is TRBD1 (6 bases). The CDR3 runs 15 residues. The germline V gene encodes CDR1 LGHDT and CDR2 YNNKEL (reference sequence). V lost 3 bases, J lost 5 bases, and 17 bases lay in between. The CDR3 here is CASSHHRERGDEQYF. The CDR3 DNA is TGTGCCAGCAGCCACCACAGGGAAAGGGGCGACGAGCAGTACTTC.

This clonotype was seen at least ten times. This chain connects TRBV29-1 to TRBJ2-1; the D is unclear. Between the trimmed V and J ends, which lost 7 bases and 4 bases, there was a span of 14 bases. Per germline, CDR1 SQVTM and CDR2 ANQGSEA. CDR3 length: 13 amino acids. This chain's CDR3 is CSGGDSGYNEQFF. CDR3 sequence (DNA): TGCAGCGGTGGGGATTCCGGGTACAATGAGCAGTTCTTC.

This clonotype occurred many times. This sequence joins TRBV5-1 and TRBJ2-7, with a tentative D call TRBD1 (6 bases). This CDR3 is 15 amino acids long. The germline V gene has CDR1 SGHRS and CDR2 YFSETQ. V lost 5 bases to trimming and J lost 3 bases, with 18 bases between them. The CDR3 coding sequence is TGCGCCAGCAGTGAATACAGGGTCAGTATCTACGAGCAGTACTTC. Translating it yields CASSEYRVSIYEQYF.

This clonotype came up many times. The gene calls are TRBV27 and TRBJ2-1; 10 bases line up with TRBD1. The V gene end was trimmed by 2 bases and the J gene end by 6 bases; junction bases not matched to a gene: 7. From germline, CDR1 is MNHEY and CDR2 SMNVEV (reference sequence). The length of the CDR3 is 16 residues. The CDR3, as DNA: TGTGCCAGCAGTTTAATCTTGGGGACAGGGGTCAATGAGCAGTTCTTC. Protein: CASSLILGTGVNEQFF.

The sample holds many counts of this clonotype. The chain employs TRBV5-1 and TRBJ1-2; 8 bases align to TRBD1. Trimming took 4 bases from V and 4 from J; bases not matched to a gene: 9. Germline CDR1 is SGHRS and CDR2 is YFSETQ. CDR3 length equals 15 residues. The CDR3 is CASSGPRGRSYGYTF. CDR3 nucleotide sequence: TGCGCCAGCAGCGGGCCCAGGGGGCGAAGCTATGGCTACACCTTC.

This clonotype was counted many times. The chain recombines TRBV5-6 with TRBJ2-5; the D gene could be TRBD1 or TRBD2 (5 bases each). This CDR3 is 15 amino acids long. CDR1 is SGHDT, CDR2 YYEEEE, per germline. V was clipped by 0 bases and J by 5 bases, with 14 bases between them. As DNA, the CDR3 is TGTGCCAGCAGCTTGGACCCGGGGCCTTGGGAGACCCAGTACTTC. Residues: CASSLDPGPWETQYF.

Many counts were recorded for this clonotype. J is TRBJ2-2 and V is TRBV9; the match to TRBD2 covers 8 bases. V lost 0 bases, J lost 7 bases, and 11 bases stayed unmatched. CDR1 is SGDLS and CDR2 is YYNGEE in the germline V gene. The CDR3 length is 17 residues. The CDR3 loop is CASSVAGVGAGDGELFF. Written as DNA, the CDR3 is TGTGCCAGCAGCGTAGCTGGGGTAGGAGCGGGGGACGGGGAGCTGTTTTTT.

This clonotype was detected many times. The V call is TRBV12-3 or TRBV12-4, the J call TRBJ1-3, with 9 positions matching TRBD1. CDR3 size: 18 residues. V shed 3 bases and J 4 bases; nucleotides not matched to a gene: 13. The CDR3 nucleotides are TGTGCCAGCAGTTTCCTGGGACAGGGAGCTTTAGGCGGAAACACCATATATTTT. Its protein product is CASSFLGQGALGGNTIYF.

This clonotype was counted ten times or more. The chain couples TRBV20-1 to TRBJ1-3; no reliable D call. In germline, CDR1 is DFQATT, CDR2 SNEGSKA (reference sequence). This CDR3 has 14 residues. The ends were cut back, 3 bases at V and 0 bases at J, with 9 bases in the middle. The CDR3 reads CSASNAGSGNTIYF. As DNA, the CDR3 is TGCAGTGCTAGTAACGCAGGCTCTGGAAACACCATATATTTT.

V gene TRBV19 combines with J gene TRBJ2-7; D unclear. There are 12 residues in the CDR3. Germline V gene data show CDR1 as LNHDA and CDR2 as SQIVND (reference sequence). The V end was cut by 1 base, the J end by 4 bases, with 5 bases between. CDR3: CASSIGPYEQYF. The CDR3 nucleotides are TGTGCCAGTAGTATAGGGCCGTACGAGCAGTACTTC.

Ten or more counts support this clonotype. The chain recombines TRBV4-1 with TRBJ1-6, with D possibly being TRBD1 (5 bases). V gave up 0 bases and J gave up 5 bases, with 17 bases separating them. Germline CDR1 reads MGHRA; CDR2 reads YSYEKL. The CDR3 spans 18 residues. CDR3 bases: TGCGCCAGCAGCCAAGATAGGTCAGGGACGAAGAATAATTCACCCCTCCACTTT. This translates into CASSQDRSGTKNNSPLHF.

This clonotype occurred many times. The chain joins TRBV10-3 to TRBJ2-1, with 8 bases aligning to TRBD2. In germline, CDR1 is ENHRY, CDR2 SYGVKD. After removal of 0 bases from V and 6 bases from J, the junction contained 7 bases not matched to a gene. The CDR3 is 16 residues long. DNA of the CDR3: TGTGCCATCAGTGAGTCGGGCGGGGGGATACCCAATGAGCAGTTCTTC. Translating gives CAISESGGGIPNEQFF.

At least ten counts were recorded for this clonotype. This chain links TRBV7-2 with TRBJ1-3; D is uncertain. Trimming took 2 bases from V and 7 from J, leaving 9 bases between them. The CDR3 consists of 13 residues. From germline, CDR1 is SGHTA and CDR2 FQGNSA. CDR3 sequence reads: CASSLTQWNTIYF. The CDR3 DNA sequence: TGTGCCAGCAGCTTAACACAGTGGAACACCATATATTTT.

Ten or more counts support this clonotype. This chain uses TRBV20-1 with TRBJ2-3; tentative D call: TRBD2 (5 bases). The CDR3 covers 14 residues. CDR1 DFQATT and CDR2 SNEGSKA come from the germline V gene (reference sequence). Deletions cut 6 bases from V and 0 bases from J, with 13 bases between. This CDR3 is CSAPGSYSTDTQYF. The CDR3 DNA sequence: TGCAGTGCCCCGGGATCCTATAGCACAGATACGCAGTATTTT.

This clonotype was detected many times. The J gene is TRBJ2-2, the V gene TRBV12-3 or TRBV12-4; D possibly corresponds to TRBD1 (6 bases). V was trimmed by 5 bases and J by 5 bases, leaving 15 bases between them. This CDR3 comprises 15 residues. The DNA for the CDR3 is TGTGCCAGCAGTAACTCCAGGGGTGGGACCGGGGAGCTGTTTTTT. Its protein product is CASSNSRGGTGELFF.

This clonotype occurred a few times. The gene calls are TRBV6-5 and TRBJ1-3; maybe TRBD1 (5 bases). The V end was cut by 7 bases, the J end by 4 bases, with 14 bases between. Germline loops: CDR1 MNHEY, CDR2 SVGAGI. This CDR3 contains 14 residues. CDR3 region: CASMGQGTGNTIYF. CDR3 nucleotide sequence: TGTGCCAGCATGGGGCAGGGAACAGGAAACACCATATATTTT.

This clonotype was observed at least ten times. This CDR3 is CASSQAYTQYF. The CDR3 bases are TGCGCCAGCAGCCAAGCGTATACGCAGTATTTT. The V gene is TRBV4-1, the J gene TRBJ2-3; D call uncertain. The V end lost 1 base, the J end lost 7 bases, and 3 bases lay between the germline ends. Germline CDR1 reads MGHRA; CDR2 reads YSYEKL. CDR3 length equals 11 residues.

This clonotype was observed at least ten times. CDR3 nucleotides: TGCAGTGCGACCATAGACAGGGGTAGTACAGATACGCAGTATTTT. Amino acids: CSATIDRGSTDTQYF. The V and J genes are TRBV20-1 and TRBJ2-3; 8 bases match TRBD1. Germline values: CDR1 DFQATT, CDR2 SNEGSKA (reference sequence). V gave up 6 bases and J gave up 3 bases; unmatched junction bases: 11. This CDR3 is built from 15 residues.

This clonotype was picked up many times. The CDR3 protein is CSARSQGARSPLHF. The DNA of the CDR3 is TGCAGTGCTAGGTCACAGGGGGCGCGGTCACCCCTCCACTTT. The chain employs TRBV20-1 and TRBJ1-6, with 9 positions matching TRBD1. Trimming at V came to 3 bases and at J to 10 bases, leaving 7 bases not matched to a gene. The germline V gene has CDR1 DFQATT and CDR2 SNEGSKA (reference sequence). The CDR3 consists of 14 residues.

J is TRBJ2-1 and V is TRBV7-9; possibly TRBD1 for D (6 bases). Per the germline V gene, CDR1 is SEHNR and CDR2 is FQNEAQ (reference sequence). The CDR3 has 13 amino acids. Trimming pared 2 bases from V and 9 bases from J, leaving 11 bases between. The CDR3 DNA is TGTGCCAGCAGCTTACTTCAGGGGTCTGAGCAGTTCTTC. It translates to CASSLLQGSEQFF.

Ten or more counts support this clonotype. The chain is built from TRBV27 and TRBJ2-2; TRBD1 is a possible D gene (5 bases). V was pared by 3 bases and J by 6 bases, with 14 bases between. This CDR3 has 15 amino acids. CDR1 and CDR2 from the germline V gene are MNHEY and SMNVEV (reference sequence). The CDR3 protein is CASSLAGIRAGELFF. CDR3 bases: TGTGCCAGCAGTTTGGCAGGGATAAGGGCCGGGGAGCTGTTTTTT.

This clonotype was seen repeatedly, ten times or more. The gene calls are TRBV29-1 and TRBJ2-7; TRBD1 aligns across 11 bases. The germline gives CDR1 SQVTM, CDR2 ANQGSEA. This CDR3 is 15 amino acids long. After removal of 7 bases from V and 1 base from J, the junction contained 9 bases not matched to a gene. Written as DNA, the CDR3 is TGCAGCGCTTTCGCCGGGACAGGGGGGTCCTACGAGCAGTACTTC. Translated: CSAFAGTGGSYEQYF.

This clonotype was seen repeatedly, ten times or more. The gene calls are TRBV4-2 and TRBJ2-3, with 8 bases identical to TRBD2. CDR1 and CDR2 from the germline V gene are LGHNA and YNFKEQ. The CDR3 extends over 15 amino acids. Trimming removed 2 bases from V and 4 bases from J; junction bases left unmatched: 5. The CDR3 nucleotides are TGTGCCAGCAGCCAAAGGACTAGCAACTCAGATACGCAGTATTTT. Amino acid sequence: CASSQRTSNSDTQYF.